Listed here are 6 T cell receptor beta chains from one sample, sequenced in a study of blood T cells in healthy people across ages. A second PCR of roughly 7 to 11 cycles used a sample-barcoded 5' primer and a J-beta primer mix. Using its own MiXCR run on the 5' RACE reads, TCRdb lists one record per CDR3 protein. The sample holds 750,000 to 1,000,000 distinct CDR3 sequences, under 35% seen once. These records were also assigned to another study, of T cells of mothers and their children.

The sample was blood. The receptors were sampled from a woman in her forties in good health.

The chain recombines TRBV7-2 with TRBJ2-7, with 11 bases fitting TRBD2. Germline CDR1 SGHTA, CDR2 FQGNSA. The CDR3 consists of 17 residues. The V and J ends lost 3 bases and 3 bases, in that order; junction bases with no gene match: 10. The CDR3 loop reads CASSLGPSGGSLYEQYF. Here the CDR3 DNA reads TGTGCCAGCAGCTTGGGTCCTAGCGGGGGGAGTCTCTACGAGCAGTACTTC.

This sequence joins TRBV30 and TRBJ2-3; 10 nucleotides align to TRBD2. Germline V gene data show CDR1 as GTSNPN and CDR2 as SVGIG (reference sequence). Trimming took 5 bases from V and 5 from J; bases not matched to a gene: 10. The CDR3 has 15 amino acids. Here the CDR3 reads CAWGRAGGAVDTQYF. The CDR3 region has the DNA TGTGCCTGGGGGAGAGCGGGGGGGGCGGTAGATACGCAGTATTTT. Based on the CDR3 plus reference TRBV30 and TRBJ2-3, the full variable domain is SQTIHQWPATLVQPVGSPLSLECTVEGTSNPNLYWYRQAAGRGLQLLFYSVGIGQISSEVPQNLSASRPQDRQFILSSKKLLLSDSGFYLCAWGRAGGAVDTQYFGPGTRLTVL.

The V gene is TRBV29-1, the J gene TRBJ2-7, with 7 bases fitting TRBD2. This CDR3 comprises 14 residues. V lost 3 bases, J lost 0 bases, and 5 bases stayed unmatched. Germline V lookup: CDR1 SQVTM, CDR2 ANQGSEA. The CDR3 protein is CSVDGLGSSYEQYF. The CDR3 DNA follows: TGCAGCGTTGACGGACTAGGAAGCTCCTACGAGCAGTACTTC.

This chain joins TRBV19 and TRBJ2-7; TRBD1 matches 8 bases. CDR1 is LNHDA and CDR2 is SQIVND in the germline V gene (reference sequence). This CDR3 contains 14 residues. J lost 5 bases, V lost 6 bases, and 9 bases had no gene match. CDR3 coding DNA: TGTGCCAGTAGAGGCGAGGACAGGGTGAACGAGCAGTACTTC. This gives the protein CASRGEDRVNEQYF.

This clonotype has only a few counts. The rearrangement joins TRBV20-1 to TRBJ2-6; D is uncertain. In germline, CDR1 is DFQATT, CDR2 SNEGSKA (reference sequence). There are 14 residues in the CDR3. V dropped 3 bases and J dropped 1 base, with 7 bases sitting between them. This CDR3 reads CSASADSGANVLTF. The CDR3 DNA is TGCAGTGCTAGTGCGGATTCTGGGGCCAACGTCCTGACTTTC.

The V call is TRBV4-1, the J call TRBJ2-2; D is possibly TRBD1 or TRBD2 (5 bases each). Germline values: CDR1 MGHRA, CDR2 YSYEKL. The CDR3 contains 15 residues. Trimming removed 4 bases from V and 4 bases from J, with 13 bases in between. CDR3 nucleotide sequence: TGCGCCAGCAGCCTCCCAAAGGGGACCACCGGGGAGCTGTTTTTT. Its protein product is CASSLPKGTTGELFF.